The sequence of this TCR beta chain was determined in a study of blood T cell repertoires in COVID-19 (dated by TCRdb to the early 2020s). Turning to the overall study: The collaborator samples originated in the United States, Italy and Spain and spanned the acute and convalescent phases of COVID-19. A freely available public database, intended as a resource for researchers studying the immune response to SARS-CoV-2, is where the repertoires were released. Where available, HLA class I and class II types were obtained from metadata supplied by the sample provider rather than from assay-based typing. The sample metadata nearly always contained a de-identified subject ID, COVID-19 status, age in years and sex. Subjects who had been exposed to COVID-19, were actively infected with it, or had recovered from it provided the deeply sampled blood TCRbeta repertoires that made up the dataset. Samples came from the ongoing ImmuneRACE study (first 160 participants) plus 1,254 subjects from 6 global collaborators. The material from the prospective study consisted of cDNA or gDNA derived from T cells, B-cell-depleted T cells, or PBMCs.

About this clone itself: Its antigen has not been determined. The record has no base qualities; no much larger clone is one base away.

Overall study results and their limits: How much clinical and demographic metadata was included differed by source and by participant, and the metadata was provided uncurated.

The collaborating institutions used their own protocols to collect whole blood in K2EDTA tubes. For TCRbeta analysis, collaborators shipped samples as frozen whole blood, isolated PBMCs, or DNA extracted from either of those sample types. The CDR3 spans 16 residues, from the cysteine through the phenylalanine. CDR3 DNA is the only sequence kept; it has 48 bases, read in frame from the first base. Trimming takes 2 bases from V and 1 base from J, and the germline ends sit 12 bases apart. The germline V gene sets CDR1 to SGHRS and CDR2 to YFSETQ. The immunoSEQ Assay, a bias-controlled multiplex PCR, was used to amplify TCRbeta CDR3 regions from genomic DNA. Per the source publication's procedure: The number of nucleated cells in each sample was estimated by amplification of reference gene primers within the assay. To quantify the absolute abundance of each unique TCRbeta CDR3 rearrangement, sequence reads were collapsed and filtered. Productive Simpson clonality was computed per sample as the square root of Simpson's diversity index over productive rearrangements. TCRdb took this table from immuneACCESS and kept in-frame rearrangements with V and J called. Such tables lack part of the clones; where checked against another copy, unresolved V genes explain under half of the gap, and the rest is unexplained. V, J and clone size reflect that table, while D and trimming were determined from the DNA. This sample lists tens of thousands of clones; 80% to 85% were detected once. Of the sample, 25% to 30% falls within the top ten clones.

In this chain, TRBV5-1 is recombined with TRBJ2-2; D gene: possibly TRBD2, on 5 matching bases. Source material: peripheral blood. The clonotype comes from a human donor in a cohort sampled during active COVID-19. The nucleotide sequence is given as TGCGCCAGCAGCTTTTCTCCTGCGGGGAACACCGGGGAGCTGTTTTTT. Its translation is CASSFSPAGNTGELFF.